The 2 T cell receptor beta chains below were found in one sample sequenced in a study of regulatory T cells in long-lasting Graves disease. Time point in this sample: persistent/refractory GD, antithyroid drugs over 5 years with positive TRAb. PBMC-extracted RNA yielded the TCR library. Sequencing libraries for TCR beta were prepared with iRepertoire HTBI primers and Arm-PCR of CDR3 regions. TCRdb re-analysed the multiplex PCR reads in MiXCR, keeping a single row per CDR3 protein. The sample contains 400,000 or so distinct CDR3 sequences, roughly a quarter of which appear only once. The sample was peripheral blood mononuclear cells (PBMCs), taken when the disease was refractory, from a patient treated with antithyroid drugs. Source of these receptors: a female donor with Graves disease.

Only a few counts were recorded for this clonotype. CDR3 residues: CAWSYQLAYEQYF. The CDR3 coding sequence is TGTGCCTGGAGTTACCAGCTAGCCTACGAGCAGTACTTC. This chain joins TRBV30 and TRBJ2-7; no reliable D call. Germline assignment: CDR1 GTSNPN and CDR2 SVGIG (reference sequence). Trimming left V 2 bases short and J 2 bases short, with 10 bases between. The CDR3 extends over 13 amino acids.

This clonotype was counted at least ten times. This rearrangement joins TRBV12-3 or TRBV12-4 to TRBJ1-2; D remains unclear. This CDR3 has 13 residues. V dropped 6 bases and J dropped 11 bases, with 19 bases sitting between them. The CDR3 region is CASSSTNGGIYTF. DNA for the CDR3: TGTGCCAGCAGCTCCACAAACGGAGGGATTTACACCTTC.